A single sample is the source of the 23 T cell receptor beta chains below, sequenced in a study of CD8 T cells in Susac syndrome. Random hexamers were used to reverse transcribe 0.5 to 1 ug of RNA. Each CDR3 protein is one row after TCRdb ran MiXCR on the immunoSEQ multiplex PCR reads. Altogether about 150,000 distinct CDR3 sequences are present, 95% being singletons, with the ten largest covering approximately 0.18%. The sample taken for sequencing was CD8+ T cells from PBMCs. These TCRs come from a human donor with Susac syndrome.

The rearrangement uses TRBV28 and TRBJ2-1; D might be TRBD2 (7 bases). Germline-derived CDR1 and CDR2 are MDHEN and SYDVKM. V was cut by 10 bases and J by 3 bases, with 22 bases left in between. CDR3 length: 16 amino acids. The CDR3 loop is CATEGGVMGFYNEQFF. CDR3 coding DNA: TGTGCCACCGAAGGGGGGGTGATGGGCTTCTACAATGAGCAGTTCTTC.

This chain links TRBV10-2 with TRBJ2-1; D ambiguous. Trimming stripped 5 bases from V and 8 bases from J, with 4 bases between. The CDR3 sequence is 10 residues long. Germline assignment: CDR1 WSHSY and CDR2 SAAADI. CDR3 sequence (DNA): TGCGCCAGCAGTCAGCATGAGCAGTTCTTC. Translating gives CASSQHEQFF.

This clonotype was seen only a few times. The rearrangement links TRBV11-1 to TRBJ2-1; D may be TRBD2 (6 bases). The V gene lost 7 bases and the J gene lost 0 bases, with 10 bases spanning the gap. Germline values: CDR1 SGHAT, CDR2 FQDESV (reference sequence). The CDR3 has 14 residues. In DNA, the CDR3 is TGTGCCAGCACCTCCGGGAGCTCCTACAATGAGCAGTTCTTC. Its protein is CASTSGSSYNEQFF.

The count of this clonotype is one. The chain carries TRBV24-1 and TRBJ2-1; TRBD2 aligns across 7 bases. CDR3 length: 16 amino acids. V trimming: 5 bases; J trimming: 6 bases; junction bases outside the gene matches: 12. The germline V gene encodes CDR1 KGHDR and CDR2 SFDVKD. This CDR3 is CATSGPGGRISNEQFF. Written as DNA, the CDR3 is TGTGCCACCAGTGGTCCCGGCGGGAGAATTAGCAATGAGCAGTTCTTC.

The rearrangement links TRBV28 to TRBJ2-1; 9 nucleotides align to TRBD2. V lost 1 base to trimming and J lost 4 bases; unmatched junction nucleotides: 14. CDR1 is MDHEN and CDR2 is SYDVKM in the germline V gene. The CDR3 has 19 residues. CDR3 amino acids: CASSLSYPLAGAGYNEQFF. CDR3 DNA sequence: TGTGCCAGCAGTTTATCCTACCCCTTAGCGGGAGCGGGATACAATGAGCAGTTCTTC.

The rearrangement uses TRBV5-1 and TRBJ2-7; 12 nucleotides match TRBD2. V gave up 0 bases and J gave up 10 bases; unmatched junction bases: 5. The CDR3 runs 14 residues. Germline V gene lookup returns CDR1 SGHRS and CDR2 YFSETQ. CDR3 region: CASSLGLAGERQYF. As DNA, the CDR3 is TGCGCCAGCAGCTTGGGACTAGCGGGAGAACGTCAGTACTTC.

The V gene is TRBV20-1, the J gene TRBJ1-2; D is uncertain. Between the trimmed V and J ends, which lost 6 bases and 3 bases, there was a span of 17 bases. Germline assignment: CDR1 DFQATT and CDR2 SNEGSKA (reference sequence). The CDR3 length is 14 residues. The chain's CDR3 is CSAFPGPRYYGYTF. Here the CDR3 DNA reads TGCAGTGCCTTTCCAGGTCCGAGGTACTATGGCTACACCTTC.

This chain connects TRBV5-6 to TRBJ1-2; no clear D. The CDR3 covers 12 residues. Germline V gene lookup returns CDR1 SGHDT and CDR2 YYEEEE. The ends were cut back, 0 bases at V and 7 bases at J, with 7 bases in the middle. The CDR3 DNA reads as TGTGCCAGCAGCTTGGATGAGGGTGGCTACACCTTC. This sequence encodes CASSLDEGGYTF.

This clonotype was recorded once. The CDR3 loop is CASTSAVETDTQYF. The CDR3 DNA follows: TGTGCCAGCACGTCAGCCGTTGAAACAGATACGCAGTATTTT. J is TRBJ2-3 and V is TRBV2; the D is unclear. CDR1 is SNHLY, CDR2 FYNNEI, per germline. The CDR3 totals 14 residues. Trimming removed 7 bases at V and 3 bases at J, with 14 bases between.

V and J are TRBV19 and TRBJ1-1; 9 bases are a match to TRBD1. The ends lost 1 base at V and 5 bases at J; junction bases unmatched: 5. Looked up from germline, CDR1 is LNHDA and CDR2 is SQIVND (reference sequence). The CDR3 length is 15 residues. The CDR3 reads CASSIGQGGFTEAFF. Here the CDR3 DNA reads TGTGCCAGTAGTATAGGACAGGGGGGTTTTACTGAAGCTTTCTTT. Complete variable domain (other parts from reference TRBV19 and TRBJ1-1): DGGITQSPKYLFRKEGQNVTLSCEQNLNHDAMYWYRQDPGQGLRLIYYSQIVNDFQKGDIAEGYSVSREKKESFPLTVTSAQKNPTAFYLCASSIGQGGFTEAFFGQGTRLTVV.

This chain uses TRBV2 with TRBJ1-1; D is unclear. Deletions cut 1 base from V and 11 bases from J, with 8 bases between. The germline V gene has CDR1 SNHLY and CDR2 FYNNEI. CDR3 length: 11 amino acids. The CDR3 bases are TGTGCCAGCAGTGAAGGAGGAACGGCTTTCTTT. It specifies CASSEGGTAFF.

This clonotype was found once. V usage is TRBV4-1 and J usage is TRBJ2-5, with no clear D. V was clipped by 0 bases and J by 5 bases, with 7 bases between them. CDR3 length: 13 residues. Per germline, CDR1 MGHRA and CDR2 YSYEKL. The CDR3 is CASSQERWETQYF. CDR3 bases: TGCGCCAGCAGCCAAGAACGTTGGGAGACCCAGTACTTC.

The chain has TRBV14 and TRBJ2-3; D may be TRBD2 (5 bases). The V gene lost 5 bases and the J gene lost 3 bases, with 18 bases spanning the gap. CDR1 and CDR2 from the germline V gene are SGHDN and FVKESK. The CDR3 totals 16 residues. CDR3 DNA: TGTGCCAGCAGCTCCCGGGATCGGCTAGCAACAGATACGCAGTATTTT. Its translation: CASSSRDRLATDTQYF. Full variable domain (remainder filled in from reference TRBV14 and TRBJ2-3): EAGVTQFPSHSVIEKGQTVTLRCDPISGHDNLYWYRRVMGKEIKFLLHFVKESKQDESGMPNNRFLAERTGGTYSTLKVQPAELEDSGVYFCASSSRDRLATDTQYFGPGTRLTVL.

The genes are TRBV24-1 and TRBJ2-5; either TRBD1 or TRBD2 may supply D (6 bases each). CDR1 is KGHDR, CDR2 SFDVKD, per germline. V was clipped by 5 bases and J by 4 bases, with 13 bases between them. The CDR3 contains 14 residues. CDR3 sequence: CATSAAGGLETQYF. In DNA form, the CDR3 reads TGTGCCACCAGTGCCGCCGGGGGCCTAGAGACCCAGTACTTC.

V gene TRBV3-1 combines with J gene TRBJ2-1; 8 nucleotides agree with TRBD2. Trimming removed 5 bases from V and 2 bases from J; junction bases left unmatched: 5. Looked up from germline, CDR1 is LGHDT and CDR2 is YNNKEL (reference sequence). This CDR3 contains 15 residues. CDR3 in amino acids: CASSELAGPYNEQFF. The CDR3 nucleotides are TGTGCCAGCAGCGAATTAGCGGGGCCCTACAATGAGCAGTTCTTC.

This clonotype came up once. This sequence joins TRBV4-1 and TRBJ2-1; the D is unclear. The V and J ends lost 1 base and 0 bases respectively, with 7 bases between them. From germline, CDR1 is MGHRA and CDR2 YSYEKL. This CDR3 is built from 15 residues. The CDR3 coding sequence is TGCGCCAGCAGCCAAGTTGGAGACTCCTACAATGAGCAGTTCTTC. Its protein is CASSQVGDSYNEQFF.

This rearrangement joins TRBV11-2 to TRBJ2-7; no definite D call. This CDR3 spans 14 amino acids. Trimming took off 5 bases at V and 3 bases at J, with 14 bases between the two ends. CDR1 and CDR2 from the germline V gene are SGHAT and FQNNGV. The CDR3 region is CASSESGRIYEQYF. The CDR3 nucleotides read TGTGCCAGCAGCGAGAGTGGGCGGATCTACGAGCAGTACTTC.

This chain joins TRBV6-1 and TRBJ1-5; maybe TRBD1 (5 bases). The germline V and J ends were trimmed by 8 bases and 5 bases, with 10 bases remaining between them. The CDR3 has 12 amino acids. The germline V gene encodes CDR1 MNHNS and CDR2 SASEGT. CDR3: CASGHVYQPQHF. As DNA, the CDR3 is TGTGCCAGCGGACACGTCTATCAGCCCCAGCATTTT.

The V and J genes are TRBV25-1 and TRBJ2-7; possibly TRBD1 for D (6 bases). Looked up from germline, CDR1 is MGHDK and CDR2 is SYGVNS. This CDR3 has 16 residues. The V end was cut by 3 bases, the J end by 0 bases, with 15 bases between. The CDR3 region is CASSDYSVGASYEQYF. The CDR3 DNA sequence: TGTGCCAGCAGTGACTATTCCGTGGGGGCCTCCTACGAGCAGTACTTC.

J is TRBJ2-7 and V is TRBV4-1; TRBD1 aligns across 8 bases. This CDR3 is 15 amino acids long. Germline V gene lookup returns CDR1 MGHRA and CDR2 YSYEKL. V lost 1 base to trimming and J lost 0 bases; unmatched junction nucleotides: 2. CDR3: CASSQGTGSSYEQYF. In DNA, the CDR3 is TGCGCCAGCAGCCAAGGGACAGGGAGCTCCTACGAGCAGTACTTC.

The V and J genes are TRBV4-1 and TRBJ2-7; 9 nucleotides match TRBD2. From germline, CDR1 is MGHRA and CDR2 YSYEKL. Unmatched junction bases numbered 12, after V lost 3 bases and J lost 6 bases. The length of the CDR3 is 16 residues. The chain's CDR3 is CASSHQAGGSGAEQYF. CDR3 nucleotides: TGCGCCAGCAGCCACCAAGCGGGAGGCTCGGGGGCCGAGCAGTACTTC.

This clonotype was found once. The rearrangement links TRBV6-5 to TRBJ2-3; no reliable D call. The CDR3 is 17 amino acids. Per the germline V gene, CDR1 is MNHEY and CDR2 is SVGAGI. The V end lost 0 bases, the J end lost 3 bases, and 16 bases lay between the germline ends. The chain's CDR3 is CASSYSAVPLTTDTQYF. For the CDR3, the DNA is TGTGCCAGCAGTTACTCGGCCGTTCCGCTGACTACAGATACGCAGTATTTT.

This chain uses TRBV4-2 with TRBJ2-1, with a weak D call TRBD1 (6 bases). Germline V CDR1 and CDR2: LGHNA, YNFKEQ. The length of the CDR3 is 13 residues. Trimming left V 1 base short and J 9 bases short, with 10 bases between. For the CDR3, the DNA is TGTGCCAGCAGCCAAGTCGGGGACACTGAGCAGTTCTTC. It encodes CASSQVGDTEQFF.